The next 21 T cell receptor beta chains were all read from a single sample in a study of shared clonotypes between healthy human individuals. CD45RO-negative CD8 cells positively selected for CCR7 made up the naive population, which excluded terminally differentiated effector memory CD45RA+ cells. Sequencing was performed with immunoSEQ multiplex PCR; in TCRdb, only in-frame clones are kept and a portion is missing. The table lists approximately 600,000 clones, approximately 96% of them singletons. The sequenced sample consisted of naive CD8+ T cells sorted from blood. These receptors all stem from a woman between 25 and 40 years old in good health.

This clone was found once. The chain's CDR3 is CASRARLAGSAYNEQFF. The CDR3 DNA reads TGTGCCAGCAGAGCTCGCCTAGCGGGTAGTGCTTACAATGAGCAGTTCTTC. The chain joins TRBV2 to TRBJ2-1; 8 nucleotides line up with TRBD2. Germline V gene data show CDR1 as SNHLY and CDR2 as FYNNEI. Trimming took 6 bases from V and 4 from J; bases not matched to a gene: 14. CDR3 length: 17 residues.

The V call is TRBV2, the J call TRBJ2-7; 10 bases agree with TRBD1. The V segment lost 7 bases and the J segment 2 bases; nucleotides outside the gene matches: 8. CDR1 SNHLY and CDR2 FYNNEI come from the germline V gene. This CDR3 comprises 15 residues. The CDR3 is CASKGAGTGAYEQYF. DNA for the CDR3: TGTGCCAGCAAAGGAGCAGGGACAGGGGCCTACGAGCAGTACTTC.

DNA of the CDR3: TGCGCCAGCAGCCCGGACGGGGAGCGGCTAGCGGTGACCCCCTCCGTTCCCGGGGAGCTGTTTTTT. Amino acids: CASSPDGERLAVTPSVPGELFF. The V call is TRBV5-1, the J call TRBJ2-2, with TRBD2 identical over 7 bases. The CDR3 covers 22 residues. V gave up 4 bases and J gave up 6 bases; unmatched junction bases: 30. Germline assignment: CDR1 SGHRS and CDR2 YFSETQ.

Here the CDR3 reads CASSFKKDRRSNQPQHF. The CDR3 DNA reads TGTGCCAGCAGCTTTAAGAAGGACAGGCGTAGCAATCAGCCCCAGCATTTT. The chain joins TRBV7-8 to TRBJ1-5; 7 nucleotides agree with TRBD1. V lost 3 bases and J lost 0; bases outside the gene matches: 8. This CDR3 has 17 amino acids. The germline V gene encodes CDR1 SGHVS and CDR2 FQNEAQ.

CDR3 DNA sequence: TGTGCCAGCAGTTTATCCAGGGTCTACGAGCAGTACTTC. Encoded protein: CASSLSRVYEQYF. V gene TRBV27 combines with J gene TRBJ2-7; weak D call: TRBD1 (5 bases). The CDR3 sequence is 13 residues long. CDR1 MNHEY and CDR2 SMNVEV come from the germline V gene (reference sequence). The V and J ends lost 0 bases and 3 bases respectively, with 6 bases between them.

The genes are TRBV10-3 and TRBJ1-1; D is undetermined. The CDR3 is 14 residues long. V was pared by 4 bases and J by 3 bases, with 12 bases between. In germline, CDR1 is ENHRY, CDR2 SYGVKD. DNA of the CDR3: TGTGCCATCAGTGCGGACTCTCGATACACTGAAGCTTTCTTT. This translates into CAISADSRYTEAFF.

This chain links TRBV5-6 with TRBJ2-6, with 11 bases lining up with TRBD1. Trimming removed 4 bases from V and 2 bases from J; junction bases left unmatched: 8. This CDR3 is built from 18 residues. Germline CDR1 and CDR2: SGHDT and YYEEEE. DNA of the CDR3: TGTGCCAGCAGCCCCGGAGGGACAGGGGGGGCTGGGGCCAACGTCCTGACTTTC. This sequence encodes CASSPGGTGGAGANVLTF.

The chain employs TRBV27 and TRBJ1-3; possibly TRBD1 for D (6 bases). Germline CDR1 reads MNHEY; CDR2 reads SMNVEV (reference sequence). This CDR3 region has 14 residues. With 2 bases removed from V and 2 bases from J, the gap between germline ends came to 7 bases. The CDR3 DNA reads as TGTGCCAGCAGTTTAGGGGGGCCTGGAAACACCATATATTTT. Translated, it gives CASSLGGPGNTIYF.

The chain links TRBV4-2 to TRBJ2-1, with D uncertain. V lost 0 bases, J lost 5 bases, and 8 bases lay in between. The germline CDR1 and CDR2 sequences are LGHNA and YNFKEQ. The CDR3 has 14 amino acids. CDR3 region: CASSQEDEHNEQFF. The DNA of the CDR3 is TGTGCCAGCAGCCAAGAAGACGAGCACAATGAGCAGTTCTTC.

J is TRBJ2-1 and V is TRBV5-6; 7 bases are shared with TRBD2. The germline gives CDR1 SGHDT, CDR2 YYEEEE. The CDR3 length is 15 residues. Trimming at V came to 1 base and at J to 2 bases, leaving 3 bases not matched to a gene. The CDR3 sequence is CASSLPSGAYNEQFF. In DNA form, the CDR3 reads TGTGCCAGCAGCTTGCCCAGCGGGGCCTACAATGAGCAGTTCTTC.

The chain combines TRBV15 with TRBJ1-2, with 8 bases lining up with TRBD1. Germline loops: CDR1 LNHNV, CDR2 YYDKDF (reference sequence). V lost 1 base to trimming and J lost 7 bases; unmatched junction nucleotides: 8. CDR3 length equals 15 residues. The CDR3 spells CATSRAIRDRPGYTF. The CDR3 nucleotides read TGTGCCACCAGCAGAGCTATCCGGGACAGGCCTGGCTACACCTTC.

The V call is TRBV7-9, the J call TRBJ1-1; no reliable D call. V was cut by 6 bases and J by 1 base, with 15 bases left in between. The CDR3 is 15 residues long. In germline, CDR1 is SEHNR, CDR2 FQNEAQ (reference sequence). The CDR3 nucleotides read TGTGCCAGCAGAGTACGGAGCCAGGCGAACACTGAAGCTTTCTTT. It is translated as CASRVRSQANTEAFF.

Worth noting for this clone: Additional DNA sequences in this sample encode the identical CDR3. This chain links TRBV7-9 with TRBJ1-1; D ambiguous. V was clipped by 1 base and J by 6 bases, with 6 bases between them. Germline CDR1 is SEHNR and CDR2 is FQNEAQ (reference sequence). The CDR3 is 12 amino acids. CDR3 DNA: TGTGCCAGCAGCTTAGACCGCCCTGAAGCTTTCTTT. It is translated as CASSLDRPEAFF.

V is TRBV5-5 and J is TRBJ2-1, with D hard to call. This CDR3 region has 12 residues. V lost 4 bases to trimming and J lost 10 bases, with 12 bases between them. From germline, CDR1 is SGHKS and CDR2 YYEKEE (reference sequence). DNA of the CDR3: TGTGCCAGCAGCCCTACCTTCGGAGAGCAGTTCTTC. It specifies CASSPTFGEQFF.

The rearrangement links TRBV18 to TRBJ2-7, with D tentatively TRBD1 (5 bases). Germline assignment: CDR1 KGHSH and CDR2 LQKENI. The CDR3 is 15 residues long. The V end was cut by 3 bases, the J end by 3 bases, with 15 bases between. CDR3 coding DNA: TGTGCCAGCTCACCGTTGACAGAAGTTAACTACGAGCAGTACTTC. Its protein product is CASSPLTEVNYEQYF.

The J gene is TRBJ2-5, the V gene TRBV28; D may be TRBD2 (5 bases). The J call may not be correct, given that the DNA end is closer to TRBJ2-7. The CDR3 has 13 residues. Germline loops: CDR1 MDHEN, CDR2 SYDVKM. The CDR3 region has the DNA TGTGCCAGCAGTTTCGACTACTCCTACGAGCAGTACTTC. Encoded protein: CASSFDYSYEQYF.

CDR3 DNA: TGCGCCAGCAGCCAATACGAGCAGTACTTC. Protein product: CASSQYEQYF. The V and J genes are TRBV10-1 and TRBJ2-7; D is unresolved. This CDR3 is 10 amino acids long. V was clipped by 6 bases and J by 4 bases, with 4 bases between them. CDR1 is WNHNN, CDR2 SYGVQD, per germline (reference sequence).

This CDR3 reads CASRTSGRVPWAGANVLTF. In DNA form, the CDR3 reads TGTGCCAGCAGAACCTCGGGCAGGGTGCCGTGGGCTGGGGCCAACGTCCTGACTTTC. The chain is built from TRBV27 and TRBJ2-6, with D possibly TRBD1 on 5 matching bases. The CDR3 sequence is 19 residues long. Germline assignment: CDR1 MNHEY and CDR2 SMNVEV (reference sequence). V lost 6 bases and J lost 2, with 23 bases in between. The full variable domain, rest sourced from reference TRBV27 and TRBJ2-6, is EAQVTQNPRYLITVTGKKLTVTCSQNMNHEYMSWYRQDPGLGLRQIYYSMNVEVTDKGDVPEGYKVSRKEKRNFPLILESPSPNQTSLYFCASRTSGRVPWAGANVLTFGAGSRLTVL.

The V and J genes are TRBV27 and TRBJ2-1; perhaps TRBD2 as D (5 bases). Between the trimmed V and J ends, which lost 4 bases and 9 bases, there was a span of 16 bases. CDR3 length: 14 amino acids. CDR1 MNHEY and CDR2 SMNVEV come from the germline V gene (reference sequence). The CDR3 reads CASSSGSSRGEQFF. CDR3 sequence (DNA): TGTGCCAGCAGTTCGGGATCCAGTCGGGGTGAGCAGTTCTTC.

The genes are TRBV2 and TRBJ2-2; D may be TRBD2 (6 bases). Trimming took off 7 bases at V and 3 bases at J, with 9 bases between the two ends. CDR1 is SNHLY, CDR2 FYNNEI, per germline. This CDR3 has 13 amino acids. The CDR3, as DNA: TGTGCCAGCATGGGGGAGGACACCGGGGAGCTGTTTTTT. It yields the protein CASMGEDTGELFF.

V and J are TRBV28 and TRBJ2-1; the D gene is possibly TRBD2 (6 bases). Deletions cut 10 bases from V and 3 bases from J, with 16 bases between. The germline CDR1 and CDR2 sequences are MDHEN and SYDVKM. The CDR3 has 14 residues. CDR3 in DNA: TGTGCCATACACCGGGGGAGCTACTACAATGAGCAGTTCTTC. It encodes CAIHRGSYYNEQFF.